The TCR beta chain under discussion was sequenced for a study of T cell responses to AZD1222 COVID-19 vaccine (dated by TCRdb to the early 2020s). Background for the entire study: A total of just over 230 trial participants underwent TCR sequencing, of whom 200 to 220 received two doses of AZD1222 and about 26 received two doses of the MenACWY control vaccine. Trial participants were enrolled by age into 18-55, 56-69 and 70-plus year subgroups, with approximately 150, 30 and 60 TCR-sequenced participants respectively. Results and caveats for the whole study, not just this receptor: Only five to seven AZD1222 recipients were SARS-CoV-2 seropositive at baseline, limiting conclusions about previously exposed vaccinees. Reportedly, close to half of the unique spike-specific TCRs recognized epitopes lying outside the regions that are mutated in the B.1.351 and B.1.1.7 variants. The vaccine-associated CD4 TCRs covered the entire spike protein, and the dominant responses fell in regions 160-218 and 743-854. Because no samples from the day 14 peak response were available, repertoires could be characterized only after the peak T cell response. Spike-specific TCR breadth and depth rose significantly after two AZD1222 doses compared with day 0 and with MenACWY recipients. Participants were mostly white British, with more females than males. The authors suggested clonal diversity may have been underestimated. In the small 56-69-year group, the increase in depth fell short of significance, most likely because of low power.

The CDR3 starts with the cysteine, ends with the phenylalanine, and has 15 residues. Just the 45-base CDR3 DNA is kept, in frame starting at base 1. The germline V gene supplies CDR1 SNHLY and CDR2 FYNNEI. V and J are truncated by 6 bases and 1 base respectively, leaving an intervening sequence of 13 bases. The CDR3 regions of human TCRbeta chains were analyzed by immunosequencing. The authors processed their data as follows. TCRs in the repertoires were compared against a reference library of SARS-CoV-2-specific TCRs that had been generated with the MIRA antigen-specificity platform. Breadth meant the fraction of unique TCRs that were SARS-CoV-2-associated, whereas depth meant the fraction of total T cells that were SARS-CoV-2-associated. Using the MIRA data, each spike-specific TCR was assigned both to the spike region to which the TCR was reactive and to a CD4 or CD8 class. Log10-transformed breadth and depth values were compared by one-way ANOVA with Sidak's multiple comparisons tests. TCRdb carries this immuneACCESS record with in-frame sequences only. Its versions omit some clonotypes, under half of them owing to an unresolved V gene in the studies checked, with the rest unexplained. That table furnishes V, J and clone size, whereas the DNA furnished D and trimming. The sample includes hundreds of thousands of clones, with under 95% observed a single time. The top ten hold 1% of the sample.

As for this clone: Its antigen is still unknown. The sample holds no much larger clone one base away, and base qualities are not on file.

The sample's time point label, in plain terms: baseline before first vaccination. The sample's treatment or condition label, in plain terms: meningococcal conjugate vaccine given as trial control. The vaccinee samples were drawn from two UK trials, COV001 and COV002, one of which was a single-blind randomized controlled phase 2/3 trial testing AZD1222 (ChAdOx1 nCoV-19) in healthy adults. Trial participant PBMC samples were collected at day 0 and day 28 after the second dose for TCRbeta chain sequencing. The clonotype was recovered from an adult in good health. The specimen comprised peripheral blood, sampled on day 0 of MenACWY control vaccination. Rearrangement joined TRBV2 to TRBJ1-5; matching of 5 bases hints at TRBD1 as the D gene. The nucleotide sequence is given as TGTGCCAGCAGAGACTACGGGGGAAGCAATCAGCCCCAGCATTTT. Its protein product is CASRDYGGSNQPQHF.